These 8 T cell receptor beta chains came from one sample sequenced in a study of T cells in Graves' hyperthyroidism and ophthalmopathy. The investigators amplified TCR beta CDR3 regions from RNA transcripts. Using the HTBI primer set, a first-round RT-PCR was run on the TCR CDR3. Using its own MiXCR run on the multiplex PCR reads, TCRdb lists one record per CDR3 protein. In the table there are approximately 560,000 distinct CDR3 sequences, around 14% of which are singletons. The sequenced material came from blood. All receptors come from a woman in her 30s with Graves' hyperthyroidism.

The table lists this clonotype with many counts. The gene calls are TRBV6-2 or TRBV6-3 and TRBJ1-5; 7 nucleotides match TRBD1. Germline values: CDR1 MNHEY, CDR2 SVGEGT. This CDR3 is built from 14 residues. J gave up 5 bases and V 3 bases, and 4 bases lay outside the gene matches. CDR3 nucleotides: TGTGCCAGCAGTTATGGGACAGCCTATCAGCCCCAGCATTTT. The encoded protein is CASSYGTAYQPQHF.

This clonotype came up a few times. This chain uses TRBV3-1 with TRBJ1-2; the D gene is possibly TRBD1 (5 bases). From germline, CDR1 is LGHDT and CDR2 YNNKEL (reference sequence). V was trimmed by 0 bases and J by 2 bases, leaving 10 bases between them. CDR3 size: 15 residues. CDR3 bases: TGTGCCAGCAGCCAAGATCCAGGGACCAACTATGGCTACACCTTC. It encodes CASSQDPGTNYGYTF.

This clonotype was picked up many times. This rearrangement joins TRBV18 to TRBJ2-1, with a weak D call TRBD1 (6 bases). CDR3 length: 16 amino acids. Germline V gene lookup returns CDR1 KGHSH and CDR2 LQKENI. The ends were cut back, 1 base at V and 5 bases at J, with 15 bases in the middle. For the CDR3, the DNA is TGTGCCAGCTCACCACGCACGGGACACCTGAACAATGAGCAGTTCTTC. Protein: CASSPRTGHLNNEQFF.

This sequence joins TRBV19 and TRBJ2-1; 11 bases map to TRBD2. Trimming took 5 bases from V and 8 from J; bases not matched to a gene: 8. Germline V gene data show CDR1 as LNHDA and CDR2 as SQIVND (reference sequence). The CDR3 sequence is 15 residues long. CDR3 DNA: TGTGCCAGTAGTTCAACTAGCGGGAGTTCATATGAGCAGTTCTTC. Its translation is CASSSTSGSSYEQFF.

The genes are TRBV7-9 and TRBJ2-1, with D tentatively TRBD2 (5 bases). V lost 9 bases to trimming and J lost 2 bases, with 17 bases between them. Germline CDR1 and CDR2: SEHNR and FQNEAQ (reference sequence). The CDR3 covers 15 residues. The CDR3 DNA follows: TGTGCCAGTAGGCCGGGATCCGACCCCTACAATGAGCAGTTCTTC. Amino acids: CASRPGSDPYNEQFF.

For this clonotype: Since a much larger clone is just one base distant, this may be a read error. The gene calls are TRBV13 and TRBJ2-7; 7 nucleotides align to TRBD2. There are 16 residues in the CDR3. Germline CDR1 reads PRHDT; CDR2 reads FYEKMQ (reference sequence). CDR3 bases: TGTGCCGGCAGCAACCAGCGGAGCGGGAAGGCCTACGAGCAGTACTTC. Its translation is CAGSNQRSGKAYEQYF.

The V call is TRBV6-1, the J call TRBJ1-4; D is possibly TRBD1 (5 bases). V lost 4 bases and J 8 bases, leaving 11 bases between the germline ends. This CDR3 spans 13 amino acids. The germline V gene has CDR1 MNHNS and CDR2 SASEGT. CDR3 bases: TGTGCCAGCAGTGCCGGGGGGGAAGAAAAACTGTTTTTT. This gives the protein CASSAGGEEKLFF.

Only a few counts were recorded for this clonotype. The CDR3 spells CSVVDIGYTF. CDR3 nucleotide sequence: TGCAGCGTTGTCGACATTGGCTACACCTTC. The chain has TRBV29-1 and TRBJ1-2, with unresolved D. CDR1 and CDR2 (germline): SQVTM, ANQGSEA. This CDR3 is 10 amino acids long. V lost 4 bases to trimming and J lost 7 bases, with 7 bases between them.